This T cell receptor beta chain was retrieved from a study of blood T cells in healthy people across ages. Study results and limitations: The fall in TCR beta diversity per million T cells was roughly linear with age.

This clonotype was detected a few times. The antigen is not known. The CDR3 has 14 amino acids. The V gene lost 2 bases and the J gene lost 4 bases, with 11 bases spanning the gap. The V gene's germline CDR1 is MNHEY and CDR2 SVGEGT. Through a sample-barcoded 5' primer and a J-beta primer mix, a second PCR was run for about 7 to 12 cycles. TCRdb ran MiXCR on the 5' RACE reads and lists one entry per CDR3 protein. The data contain about a million distinct CDR3 sequences, under 50% of them singletons. Per-sample yields of isolated PBMCs were at least 6 million. The chain is built from TRBV6-2 or TRBV6-3 and TRBJ1-1; D might be TRBD1 (5 bases). This TCR was recovered from a man aged 30 to 45 in good health. Sequenced input: blood. The CDR3 protein is CASSYGGGPTEAFF. The CDR3 coding sequence is TGTGCCAGCAGTTACGGTGGGGGTCCCACTGAAGCTTTCTTT.